This TCR beta chain was recorded in a study of Ad26.COV2.S vaccination and SARS-CoV-2 variants. Treatment: over 15 received Ad26.COV2.S at low or high dose, single or two shots; five or six received placebo; per-sample allocation not given. Day 63 following the first vaccine or placebo injection was when the samples were taken. Using immunoSEQ multiplex PCR, the repertoire was profiled, and TCRdb retains in-frame clones only, with some absent. The table has about 400,000 clones, around 85% seen once. Germline CDR1 is DFQATT and CDR2 is SNEGSKA (reference sequence). The V gene lost 3 bases and the J gene lost 4 bases, with 12 bases spanning the gap. The CDR3 is made up of 13 amino acids.

The receptor's source is a person aged 18-65 years who received the Ad26.COV2.S COVID-19 vaccine or a placebo. The V call is TRBV20-1, the J call TRBJ1-1; no reliable D call. Sequencing was performed on peripheral blood, taken in a trial of Ad26.COV2.S vaccine versus placebo. CDR3 protein: CSASRLAGTEAFF. The CDR3 DNA is TGCAGTGCTAGTCGGTTGGCGGGCACTGAAGCTTTCTTT.